The present T cell receptor beta chain was sequenced within a study of CD8 T cells in ankylosing spondylitis. The V end was cut by 3 bases, the J end by 0 bases, with 11 bases between. This CDR3 contains 14 residues. Germline lookup yields CDR1 DFQATT and CDR2 SNEGSKA (reference sequence). TCRdb re-derived calls from the 5' RACE reads in MiXCR, one entry per CDR3 protein. The data contain around 280,000 distinct CDR3 sequences, 20% of them seen just once; the ten biggest clones take up roughly 8%. Sequencing used blood, either unsorted or a sorted T cell fraction (not recorded which). The receptor was derived from a male donor with ankylosing spondylitis or in good health (not recorded which). J is TRBJ1-1 and V is TRBV20-1; D unresolved. CDR3 DNA sequence: TGCAGTGCTAGTAGCGGAGGATTGAACACTGAAGCTTTCTTT. Translating gives CSASSGGLNTEAFF.